This TCR beta chain was recorded in a study of Ad26.COV2.S vaccination and SARS-CoV-2 variants. In the case of this clone: Antigen specificity is unknown.

Measured with immunoSEQ multiplex PCR; TCRdb has only the in-frame clones, and not every one. The data show some 190,000 clones, with roughly nine tenths seen just once and less than 6% held by the top ten. The study's findings and limits: Spike-specific TCR breadth ran higher among vaccine recipients than placebo recipients. Non-spike TCR breadth was similar in vaccine and placebo recipients. Once vaccination had occurred, spike-specific CD8+ and CD4+ T cell responses reportedly showed substantial breadth.

The TCR was taken from a human donor who had recovered from COVID-19. Sequencing used peripheral blood, obtained after recovery from COVID-19.

The CDR3 here is CASIPNPDSTDTQYF. The CDR3 DNA sequence: TGTGCCAGCATCCCCAACCCGGATTCGACAGATACGCAGTATTTT. The chain carries TRBV11-2 and TRBJ2-3; D ambiguous. Germline CDR1 SGHAT, CDR2 FQNNGV. V was shortened by 7 bases and J by 3 bases, with 17 bases between the two germline ends. The CDR3 extends over 15 amino acids.